This T cell receptor beta chain was sequenced during a study of cytomegalovirus exposure and HLA in healthy donors. On this clone: An end of the junction differs from the germline gene, which may be a read error.

Amplification used 60 Vbeta primers and 13 Jbeta primers. Repertoires were generated with immunoSEQ multiplex PCR, while TCRdb's copy carries only in-frame clones and drops some. This sample yields over 100,000 clones, of which roughly 82% are seen a single time; under 5% belongs to the top ten. The CDR3 length is 14 residues. Germline V CDR1 and CDR2: SGHTA, FQGNSA. The chain has TRBV7-2 and TRBJ2-6; TRBD1 is a possible D gene (5 bases). This sequence was found in a male donor in good health and CMV-seropositive. Input material: PBMCs. CDR3 coding DNA: TGTGCCAGCAGCTTAACCTCTGGGGCCAACGGCCTGACTTTC. Its translation: CASSLTSGANGLTF.